A single TCR beta chain is shown here with its context. This clone was recorded a few times. This clone's antigen is unknown. No much larger clone is present one base from it, and per-base qualities are unavailable. The CDR3 covers 14 residues, taking in both the cysteine and the phenylalanine. Only CDR3 DNA remains: 42 bases, in frame from the first base. In the germline V gene (reference sequence), CDR1 corresponds to LNHNV and CDR2 to YYDKDF. Library preparation used the immunoSEQ multiplex PCR assay. A mixture of 60 forward primers for TCR Vbeta segments and 13 reverse primers for TCR Jbeta segments was used in the multiplex PCR. A multiplex PCR assay on genomic DNA amplified the CDR3 region of rearranged TCR beta genes. On the Illumina HiSeq System, the amplified TCR beta libraries were sequenced as 87-base-pair reads. The study's processing was this. A later analysis tallied 70 million to 100 million unique TCR beta chains across the approximately 670 repertoires, and approximately 12 million of those chains were shared by two or more donors. To remove PCR and sequencing errors, raw reads were error-corrected and collapsed into unique sequences using a nearest-neighbor algorithm that merged closely related sequences. CDR3 sequences were aligned to IMGT reference sequences to assign V, D and J gene segments. For a sequence to be retained, a match of at least six nucleotides to both a V gene segment and a J gene segment was required. A rearrangement counted as productive if the CDR3 had no stop codons and remained in frame with V and J, and every other rearrangement counted as non-productive. CDR3 was defined according to IMGT convention as the region running from the second conserved V-encoded cysteine to the conserved J-encoded phenylalanine. The earlier analysis of 587 of the donors excluded sequences that lacked an unambiguous match to a single V gene segment. An earlier analysis of over 450 of the donors classified V segments as functional when productive rearrangements were above 56.7% and as segregating when the standard deviation between donors was above 5%. To diagnose cytomegalovirus status from the catalog of TCR beta chain sequences, a statistical classification framework was built. V and J gene assignment, in a later analysis, came from comparing TCR nucleotide sequences with IMGT/GENE-DB human TR gene sequences. Using the TCRdist pipeline, a later analysis assigned CDR3 sequences along with most-parsimonious VDJ recombination scenarios. In a later analysis, each TCR beta chain was defined by its CDR3 amino acid sequence together with its V-gene family, and reads lacking a unique V-gene family were excluded. In a later analysis, 450 to 600 highly shared, low-generation-probability nucleotide sequences were removed to address suspected cross-contamination and a sequencing artifact. For each public chain, a later analysis derived a clonal expansion index from normalized ranks of inferred template counts within each repertoire. A later analysis computed generation probabilities with a VDJ recombination model fitted to out-of-frame rearrangements, and checked the results against IGoR. A later analysis scored TCR-TCR, TCR-HLA and TCR-CMV co-occurrence with hypergeometric tests, applying a repertoire-size bias correction to TCR pairs. To estimate false discovery rates, a later analysis permuted the HLA or CMV assignments 20 times. A later analysis grouped co-occurring TCRs with DBSCAN, adding TCRdist sequence similarity when clustering within HLA-allele-positive subsets. Repertoires with fewer than 30,000 or more than 120,000 public chains, plus five repertoires with anomalous nucleotide sharing, were excluded from co-occurrence clustering. TCRdb holds this immuneACCESS table with in-frame rearrangements only. Some clones are missing; in checked studies, unresolved V genes explain under half, and the rest has no known cause. V, J and clone size were drawn from that table, and D and trimming were deduced from the DNA. The sample table shows about 130,000 clones, and more than 65% are seen once. The top ten hold less than 3% of the sample.

This record comes from a study of cytomegalovirus exposure and HLA in healthy donors (TCRdb year 2017). For the study in its entirety: An earlier analysis of 587 of the donors reported approximately 260 Gb of sequence data and 95 million to 140 million unique TCR beta sequences obtained from about 179 million T cells. The aim of the study was to test whether cataloging public T cell receptors could identify signatures of past pathogen exposure. Typing coverage differed by locus: A, B, C, DRB1 and DQB1 were typed in roughly 620-640 donors, DQA1 in roughly 500, DPA1 in over 600, and DPB1 in 450 to 490. In a later genetic analysis, genome-wide SNP genotypes for about three fifths of the 666 donors were used, and that subset was treated as a discovery cohort. The T cell repertoires of around 670 subjects were profiled by immunosequencing and related to cytomegalovirus serostatus. Besides the first cohort of about 730 subjects, a separate validation cohort made up of roughly 120 different subjects was used. Among 300 to 500 genotyped donors of the cohort, an average of approximately 220,000 unique TCR beta nucleotide sequences was sequenced per donor, of which about 19% were non-productive. In an earlier analysis of 587 of the donors, high-throughput TCR beta sequencing was used to judge whether each TCR beta V gene segment behaved as functional or pseudogenic. The later analysis used no new phenotypic data to find candidate immune exposures, relying instead on TCR beta sequences and their occurrence across donors. Donor age, sex, ethnicity and CMV serostatus were compiled together with the repertoire data. Roughly 300 gigabases of sequencing data and around 85 million unique TCR sequences made up an early release that covered approximately 650 HLA-typed donors. Several DR-DQ haplotypes were handled as single units for association and clustering because linkage in the cohort was strong. Of the 350 to 400 genotyped donors, approximately 82% fell in the genetic ancestry cluster associated with self-reported Caucasian donors. Both class I and class II loci were covered by HLA typing, at four-digit resolution. To predict cytomegalovirus infection status, the study combined high-throughput TCR immunosequencing, statistical association of individual TCRs with disease status, and machine learning. Every discovery cohort repertoire had been produced on one sequencing platform. A later analysis re-examined previously published TCR beta repertoires from 500 to 700 donors and added high-resolution HLA genotyping to investigate patterns of TCR occurrence. Points the paper makes about the study in general: This cohort had only TCR beta chains sequenced, and the lack of alpha or paired-chain data limited which features could be detected. Cytomegalovirus status was reported to be diagnosed by the classifier with high specificity and sensitivity in both the original and validation cohorts. In vitro tests confirmed that a few of the cytomegalovirus-associated TCR beta chains recognize cytomegalovirus antigens. It was suggested by the authors that the approach could potentially be generalized to other disease states and immunological phenotypes. According to a later genetic analysis, donors in an Asian-associated ancestry cluster had fewer N-insertions in productive TCRs than the approximately 630-donor mean. Because HLA typing was missing for some donors at each locus, association tests included only the typed subset. In a later analysis, HLA-associated TCR beta chains showed more clonal expansion and lower generation probabilities than non-associated chains that were equally common. Presence/absence analyses assumed roughly uniform sequencing depth across donors, an assumption that may not hold. In an earlier analysis of 450 to 750 of the donors, most TCR beta V segments appeared in productive rearrangements about 87% or about 30% of the time, broadly matching IMGT annotations. Several of the top co-occurrence clusters appeared to be linked to parvovirus B19, influenza, CMV and Epstein-Barr virus, according to a later analysis. A further reported finding was that TCR beta sequences accurately predicted the HLA-A and HLA-B alleles for most subjects in the first cohort. The study listed 164 TCR beta chains as associated with cytomegalovirus. An association between a missense DCLRE1C variant and V-gene and J-gene trimming of TCR beta chains was found in a later genetic analysis and replicated in an independent cohort. Because counts were too low, seventeen rarely observed V segments, including chromosome 9 orphons, were left out of the earlier analysis of a few hundred of the donors. Some IMGT-functional V segments, including TRBV6-2 and TRBV6-3, could not be distinguished by the 87-base-pair reads and were therefore excluded. When HLA alleles, especially DR and DQ, strongly co-occurred, attributing TCR associations to individual alleles was difficult. According to a later analysis, TCR association rates differed among HLA loci, with DRB1 alleles showing the most associated TCRs and HLA-C alleles showing the fewest. For the cohort, immune exposure information was limited to CMV serostatus. A later analysis found that most CMV-associated TCR beta chains appeared HLA-restricted, with HLA associations seemingly driven largely by CMV exposure. Linkage disequilibrium might explain the correlated functional status among segregating V segments, but an unknown experimental factor could not be excluded. The sequencing pipeline was judged likely to have produced a cluster of highly shared sequence variants as a technical artifact. A later analysis associated 15,000 or so TCR beta sequences with specific HLA alleles at a false discovery rate of 0.05. Most TCR sequences were observed very rarely across donors, whereas some public TCRs were present in many individuals.

In total, about 650 healthy bone marrow donors made up the cohort. At the time of sampling, all cohort members were nominally healthy, though unrecorded immune exposures were likely present. The donor tested CMV seronegative, placing the donor among the approximately 360 seronegative members of the cohort. A peripheral blood sample was provided by each donor, and peripheral blood mononuclear cells were used for TCR beta sequencing. The Qiagen DNeasy Blood Extraction Kit was used to extract genomic DNA from the blood cell samples. Sample: PBMCs. The TCR comes from a man aged 45-60 years in good health and CMV-seronegative. The V and J genes are TRBV15 and TRBJ2-5; no D gene can be assigned with confidence. Gene TRBJ2-7 matches the end of the DNA better, so the J call may be wrong. The CDR3 is CATSRRLGTHEQYF. The sequenced DNA: TGTGCCACCAGCCGAAGACTGGGTACCCACGAGCAGTACTTC.